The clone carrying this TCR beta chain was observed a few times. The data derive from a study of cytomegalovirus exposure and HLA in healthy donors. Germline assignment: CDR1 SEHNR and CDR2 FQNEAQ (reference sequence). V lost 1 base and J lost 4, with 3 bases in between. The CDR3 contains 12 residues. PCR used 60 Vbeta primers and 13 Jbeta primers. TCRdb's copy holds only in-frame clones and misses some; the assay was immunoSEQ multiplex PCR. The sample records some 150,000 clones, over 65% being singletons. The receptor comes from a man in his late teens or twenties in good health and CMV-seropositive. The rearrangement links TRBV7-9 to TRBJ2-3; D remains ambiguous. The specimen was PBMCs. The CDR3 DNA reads TGTGCCAGCAGCTTAGGGCCAGATACGCAGTATTTT. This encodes CASSLGPDTQYF.